This T cell receptor beta chain appears in the sequencing data of a study of T cells in Graves' hyperthyroidism and ophthalmopathy. This CDR3 is built from 15 residues. V was pared by 8 bases and J by 1 base, with 17 bases between. The germline V gene has CDR1 MGHRA and CDR2 YSYEKL. This clonotype was counted a few times. Amplification of TCR beta CDR3 regions used RNA as the template. The HTBI set primed first-round TCR CDR3 RT-PCR. TCRdb re-analysed the multiplex PCR reads in MiXCR, keeping a single row per CDR3 protein. Among around 520,000 distinct CDR3 sequences, around 15% were seen once, and the ten largest hold more than 11%.

The source of this sequence is a woman between 40 and 50 years old with Graves' hyperthyroidism. Sequencing used blood. V gene TRBV4-1 combines with J gene TRBJ2-5, with D maybe TRBD1 (6 bases). The CDR3 loop is CASGQGKGLQETQYF. DNA of the CDR3: TGCGCCAGCGGTCAGGGGAAGGGGCTCCAAGAGACCCAGTACTTC.